The 17 T cell receptor beta chains below were found in one sample sequenced in a study of CD8 T cells in ankylosing spondylitis. Study-level results: Blood of patients with ankylosing spondylitis appeared to be characterized by a TCR beta motif of eight or nine highly homologous variants.

These receptors are not linked to any known antigen. TCRdb analysed the 5' RACE reads with MiXCR anew, one entry per CDR3 protein. The table shows approximately 300,000 distinct CDR3 sequences, with under 8.5% occurring only once. The sample was blood, either unsorted or a sorted T cell fraction (not recorded which). The receptor source for this set is a male donor with ankylosing spondylitis.

The chain couples TRBV30 to TRBJ2-7, with D perhaps assigned TRBD1 or TRBD2 (5 bases each). The CDR3 is 14 residues long. Trimming left V 4 bases short and J 7 bases short, with 20 bases between. The germline V gene encodes CDR1 GTSNPN and CDR2 SVGIG (reference sequence). The chain's CDR3 is CAWKGSGPPLEQYF. The DNA for the CDR3 is TGTGCCTGGAAGGGATCGGGACCCCCATTGGAGCAGTACTTC.

This clonotype was detected ten times or more. The genes are TRBV7-9 and TRBJ2-7; 7 bases align to TRBD1. Germline loops: CDR1 SEHNR, CDR2 FQNEAQ (reference sequence). CDR3 length: 12 amino acids. After removal of 4 bases from V and 4 bases from J, the junction contained 1 base not matched to a gene. The CDR3 DNA follows: TGTGCCAGCAGCTCCAGGGGGTACGAGCAGTACTTC. Translation: CASSSRGYEQYF.

This clonotype was recorded at least ten times. A read error may produce the germline difference seen at one junction end. V usage is TRBV7-7 and J usage is TRBJ2-2; no reliable D call. The CDR3 is made up of 13 amino acids. Germline CDR1 and CDR2: SSHAT and FNYEAQ (reference sequence). CDR3 bases: TGTGCTAGCAGCTTAGGTAGAGGCGGGGAGCTGTTTTTT. Protein product: CASSLGRGGELFF.

This clonotype came up many times. The chain recombines TRBV30 with TRBJ1-3; D is undetermined. Trimming shortened V by 2 bases and J by 1 base, and 6 bases separated the two germline ends. Germline values: CDR1 GTSNPN, CDR2 SVGIG (reference sequence). The CDR3 has 13 residues. CDR3 amino acids: CAWSLTSGNTIYF. In DNA, the CDR3 is TGTGCCTGGAGTCTAACTTCTGGAAACACCATATATTTT. The full variable domain, its missing parts supplied by reference TRBV30 and TRBJ1-3, is SQTIHQWPATLVQPVGSPLSLECTVEGTSNPNLYWYRQAAGRGLQLLFYSVGIGQISSEVPQNLSASRPQDRQFILSSKKLLLSDSGFYLCAWSLTSGNTIYFGEGSWLTVV.

In DNA, the CDR3 is TGCAGCGTTGGATATGCCGTCCCCCCCGAGACCCAGTACTTC. Amino acids: CSVGYAVPPETQYF. The chain combines TRBV29-1 with TRBJ2-5; D is unresolved. The V gene's germline CDR1 is SQVTM and CDR2 ANQGSEA. The V gene lost 4 bases and the J gene lost 5 bases, with 17 bases spanning the gap. This CDR3 region has 14 residues.

This clonotype showed up just a few times. The chain links TRBV28 to TRBJ2-7; 15 nucleotides align to TRBD2. The length of the CDR3 is 19 residues. V trimming: 5 bases; J trimming: 3 bases; junction bases outside the gene matches: 14. Per germline, CDR1 MDHEN and CDR2 SYDVKM. CDR3 sequence reads: CASSPRTSGRAGRVYEQYF. CDR3 DNA: TGTGCCAGCAGTCCCCGGACTAGCGGGAGGGCCGGCCGAGTCTACGAGCAGTACTTC. The variable domain in full, completed from reference TRBV28 and TRBJ2-7, reads DVKVTQSSRYLVKRTGEKVFLECVQDMDHENMFWYRQDPGLGLRLIYFSYDVKMKEKGDIPEGYSVSREKKERFSLILESASTNQTSMYLCASSPRTSGRAGRVYEQYFGPGTRLTVT.

The chain carries TRBV4-2 and TRBJ2-3; 14 bases are shared with TRBD2. The CDR3 has 17 amino acids. CDR1 and CDR2 from the germline V gene are LGHNA and YNFKEQ. V was clipped by 4 bases and J by 5 bases; unmatched bases: 8. The CDR3 DNA follows: TGTGCCAGCAGCCGGCGACTAGCGGGAGGGCGGGGAGATACGCAGTATTTT. Its protein product is CASSRRLAGGRGDTQYF.

This chain links TRBV24-1 with TRBJ2-1; D may be TRBD2 (5 bases). Germline-derived CDR1 and CDR2 are KGHDR and SFDVKD. V lost 5 bases to trimming and J lost 4 bases, with 14 bases between them. The CDR3 spans 15 residues. CDR3 in amino acids: CATSGLASLYNEQFF. In DNA, the CDR3 is TGTGCCACCAGTGGCTTAGCGTCCCTGTACAATGAGCAGTTCTTC.

The J gene is TRBJ2-6, the V gene TRBV27, with TRBD2 matching over 11 bases. The CDR3 spans 19 residues. V trimming: 5 bases; J trimming: 0 bases; junction bases outside the gene matches: 9. The germline V gene encodes CDR1 MNHEY and CDR2 SMNVEV (reference sequence). CDR3 residues: CASSLSGLAGGSGANVLTF. CDR3 coding DNA: TGTGCCAGCAGTCTCTCAGGACTAGCGGGCGGCTCTGGGGCCAACGTCCTGACTTTC.

In this sample, this clonotype turned up a few times. J is TRBJ2-7 and V is TRBV11-1, with 7 bases fitting TRBD2. The germline V gene has CDR1 SGHAT and CDR2 FQDESV (reference sequence). This CDR3 is 18 amino acids long. The junction had 16 bases not matched to a gene; V was cut back by 5 bases and J by 0 bases. The CDR3 loop is CASSPGGVSRGSSYEQYF. CDR3 DNA sequence: TGTGCCAGCAGCCCGGGGGGTGTCTCGCGGGGGAGCTCCTACGAGCAGTACTTC.

This clonotype was found a few times. This rearrangement joins TRBV3-1 to TRBJ2-7; D may match TRBD1 or TRBD2 (5 bases each). In germline, CDR1 is LGHDT, CDR2 YNNKEL (reference sequence). V lost 3 bases and J 6 bases, leaving 15 bases between the germline ends. The length of the CDR3 is 14 residues. The CDR3 sequence is CASSQGGTLSEQYF. CDR3 nucleotide sequence: TGTGCCAGCAGCCAGGGTGGGACCTTATCCGAGCAGTACTTC.

This clonotype occurred a few times. The chain joins TRBV5-1 to TRBJ2-1; D not certain. CDR3 length equals 11 residues. The germline gives CDR1 SGHRS, CDR2 YFSETQ. Trimming took 4 bases from V and 14 from J, leaving 13 bases between them. The CDR3 DNA sequence: TGCGCCAGCAGCGTGAAGTCTTCTAAGTTCTTC. Its protein is CASSVKSSKFF.

The gene calls are TRBV11-2 and TRBJ2-5; the D is unclear. CDR1 and CDR2 (germline): SGHAT, FQNNGV. The V end was cut by 0 bases, the J end by 3 bases, with 2 bases between. The CDR3 spans 12 residues. This CDR3 is CASSLDKETQYF. CDR3 in DNA: TGTGCCAGCAGCTTAGATAAAGAGACCCAGTACTTC. Combining the CDR3 with reference TRBV11-2 and TRBJ2-5 gives the whole variable domain EAGVAQSPRYKIIEKRQSVAFWCNPISGHATLYWYQQILGQGPKLLIQFQNNGVVDDSQLPKDRFSAERLKGVDSTLKIQPAKLEDSAVYLCASSLDKETQYFGPGTRLLVL.

This clonotype was picked up many times. The chain links TRBV29-1 to TRBJ2-1; 10 bases fit TRBD1. The CDR3 sequence is 15 residues long. CDR1 is SQVTM and CDR2 is ANQGSEA in the germline V gene. V shed 8 bases and J 8 bases; nucleotides not matched to a gene: 15. Here the CDR3 reads CSHTVGGTGVYEQFF. Here the CDR3 DNA reads TGCAGCCATACCGTTGGGGGGACAGGGGTGTATGAGCAGTTCTTC.

The chain has TRBV7-6 and TRBJ1-2; possible D gene TRBD1, 6 bases. This CDR3 is built from 13 residues. V was cut by 5 bases and J by 6 bases, with 13 bases left in between. Germline-derived CDR1 and CDR2 are SGHVS and FNYEAQ. The CDR3 loop reads CASSARGAHGYTF. CDR3 sequence (DNA): TGTGCCAGCAGCGCCCGGGGGGCGCATGGCTACACCTTC.

The chain recombines TRBV19 with TRBJ2-5; D is perhaps TRBD1 (6 bases). CDR1 is LNHDA, CDR2 SQIVND, per germline (reference sequence). The V gene lost 5 bases and the J gene lost 3 bases, with 19 bases spanning the gap. The CDR3 extends over 16 amino acids. The CDR3 loop is CASSGGGRATEETQYF. CDR3 in DNA: TGTGCCAGTAGTGGGGGCGGCAGGGCCACCGAAGAGACCCAGTACTTC.

This rearrangement joins TRBV20-1 to TRBJ2-7; 7 positions agree with TRBD1. This CDR3 has 14 amino acids. Trimming cost V 5 bases and J 4 bases; bases outside gene matches: 11. Germline V lookup: CDR1 DFQATT, CDR2 SNEGSKA (reference sequence). CDR3 sequence reads: CSADSGTAAYEQYF. The CDR3 coding sequence is TGCAGTGCTGACTCCGGGACAGCAGCATACGAGCAGTACTTC.